Below are 11 T cell receptor beta chains sequenced from a single sample in a study of technical replicates of blood from a handful of donors. Produced via immunoSEQ multiplex PCR; TCRdb's table is partial and in-frame only. The table lists around 84,000 clones, 95% to 98% of them singletons. Sequences were obtained from T cells isolated from PBMCs. These receptors all come from a human donor in good health.

The gene calls are TRBV27 and TRBJ2-7, with no clear D. V lost 2 bases and J 0 bases, leaving 8 bases between the germline ends. Germline loops: CDR1 MNHEY, CDR2 SMNVEV (reference sequence). The CDR3 extends over 14 amino acids. The CDR3 nucleotides are TGTGCCAGCAGTTTAGTTCCGGGCTCCTACGAGCAGTACTTC. This translates into CASSLVPGSYEQYF.

J is TRBJ1-1 and V is TRBV2, with D uncertain. V lost 5 bases and J lost 1, with 8 bases in between. The CDR3 spans 13 residues. From germline, CDR1 is SNHLY and CDR2 FYNNEI. CDR3 DNA sequence: TGTGCCAGCAGTTTTCGACAGAACACTGAAGCTTTCTTT. As protein: CASSFRQNTEAFF.

A single count supports this clone. The V gene is TRBV5-1, the J gene TRBJ1-1; D is possibly TRBD1 (6 bases). Germline values: CDR1 SGHRS, CDR2 YFSETQ. Trimming shortened V by 4 bases and J by 4 bases, and 11 bases separated the two germline ends. This CDR3 has 13 residues. CDR3 nucleotide sequence: TGCGCCAGCAGCCTGGGGGCAGCCACTGAAGCTTTCTTT. It is translated as CASSLGAATEAFF. The full variable domain, its missing parts supplied by reference TRBV5-1 and TRBJ1-1, is KAGVTQTPRYLIKTRGQQVTLSCSPISGHRSVSWYQQTPGQGLQFLFEYFSETQRNKGNFPGRFSGRQFSNSRSEMNVSTLELGDSALYLCASSLGAATEAFFGQGTRLTVV.

The genes are TRBV25-1 and TRBJ2-7, with 10 bases identical to TRBD1. This CDR3 is 18 amino acids long. V was clipped by 4 bases and J by 0 bases; unmatched bases: 12. Germline values: CDR1 MGHDK, CDR2 SYGVNS. The CDR3 sequence is CASSGWGTGDSLSYEQYF. CDR3 bases: TGTGCCAGCAGTGGATGGGGGACAGGGGACTCCCTCTCCTACGAGCAGTACTTC.

V usage is TRBV11-3 and J usage is TRBJ2-7, with a tentative D call TRBD2 (6 bases). The CDR3 consists of 15 residues. The germline V gene encodes CDR1 SGHNT and CDR2 YENEEA. Deletions cut 1 base from V and 6 bases from J, with 16 bases between. The DNA of the CDR3 is TGTGCCAGCAGCTTAGGGGTGATGGAGGGTTCCGAGCAGTACTTC. Translating gives CASSLGVMEGSEQYF.

This clone was seen once. This chain joins TRBV28 and TRBJ2-1, with 10 bases fitting TRBD2. The ends lost 5 bases at V and 6 bases at J; junction bases unmatched: 10. Germline-derived CDR1 and CDR2 are MDHEN and SYDVKM. The CDR3 spans 16 residues. The CDR3 loop is CASSGREREGRNEQFF. DNA of the CDR3: TGTGCCAGCAGTGGCCGGGAGCGGGAGGGCCGCAATGAGCAGTTCTTC. Full variable domain (remainder filled in from reference TRBV28 and TRBJ2-1): DVKVTQSSRYLVKRTGEKVFLECVQDMDHENMFWYRQDPGLGLRLIYFSYDVKMKEKGDIPEGYSVSREKKERFSLILESASTNQTSMYLCASSGREREGRNEQFFGPGTRLTVL.

The V gene is TRBV27, the J gene TRBJ1-4, with D unresolved. Trimming took 3 bases from V and 6 from J, leaving 11 bases between them. This CDR3 contains 14 residues. Germline values: CDR1 MNHEY, CDR2 SMNVEV (reference sequence). The CDR3 is CASSFGRRDEKLFF. The CDR3 region has the DNA TGTGCCAGCAGTTTCGGCAGGCGGGATGAAAAACTGTTTTTT.

The genes are TRBV29-1 and TRBJ2-7, with 9 nucleotides matching TRBD1. The CDR3 contains 13 residues. The V segment lost 6 bases and the J segment 4 bases; nucleotides outside the gene matches: 7. Germline assignment: CDR1 SQVTM and CDR2 ANQGSEA. CDR3 residues: CSVAWDRVYEQYF. CDR3 in DNA: TGCAGCGTCGCTTGGGACAGGGTTTACGAGCAGTACTTC.

This chain connects TRBV6-1 to TRBJ2-2; D might be TRBD1 (6 bases). The CDR3 has 15 residues. CDR1 MNHNS and CDR2 SASEGT come from the germline V gene. Trimming left V 4 bases short and J 4 bases short, with 13 bases between. CDR3 loop: CASSGARTVTGELFF. The CDR3 DNA follows: TGTGCCAGCAGTGGGGCTCGGACAGTCACCGGGGAGCTGTTTTTT.

This rearrangement joins TRBV4-1 to TRBJ2-7; perhaps TRBD1 as D (5 bases). Germline assignment: CDR1 MGHRA and CDR2 YSYEKL. V was pared by 4 bases and J by 2 bases, with 15 bases between. The CDR3 has 15 amino acids. The CDR3 spells CASSLRTEGAYEQYF. The CDR3 DNA is TGCGCCAGCAGCCTTCGGACGGAAGGGGCCTACGAGCAGTACTTC.

The genes are TRBV27 and TRBJ2-6; D call uncertain. Trimming shortened V by 2 bases and J by 0 bases, and 8 bases separated the two germline ends. The CDR3 has 16 residues. The germline gives CDR1 MNHEY, CDR2 SMNVEV (reference sequence). The DNA of the CDR3 is TGTGCCAGCAGTTTACAGGCAAGCTCTGGGGCCAACGTCCTGACTTTC. Encoded protein: CASSLQASSGANVLTF. Full variable domain (missing parts from reference TRBV27 and TRBJ2-6): EAQVTQNPRYLITVTGKKLTVTCSQNMNHEYMSWYRQDPGLGLRQIYYSMNVEVTDKGDVPEGYKVSRKEKRNFPLILESPSPNQTSLYFCASSLQASSGANVLTFGAGSRLTVL.